This T cell receptor beta chain was recorded in a study of T-cell reconstitution after alpha-beta-depleted transplantation in children. As it was prepared, the TCRbeta library received unique molecular identifiers. MiXCR was run by TCRdb on the PCR reads, yielding one entry per CDR3 protein. The sample has 280,000 or so distinct CDR3 sequences; 11% are singletons. Germline V gene data show CDR1 as MGHDK and CDR2 as SYGVNS. The CDR3 runs to 11 residues. Trimming removed 4 bases from V and 6 bases from J, with 6 bases in between. As concerns this clonotype: Being one base from a much bigger clone, this may be a read error.

This chain connects TRBV25-1 to TRBJ1-2; no reliable D call. The material was peripheral blood, obtained 180 days after TCRalphabeta/CD19-depleted stem cell transplant. The sequence was obtained from a male patient between 2 and 15 years old who had a stem cell transplant for chronic granulomatous disease, so the T cells may come from the graft donor. The CDR3 DNA is TGTGCCAGCAGTGCGGGCGATGGCTACACCTTC. Translating gives CASSAGDGYTF.